The 27 T cell receptor beta chains listed next were all sequenced from one sample in a study of post-analysis software for immune sequencing data. For these receptors, no antigen is known. Study-level results: Compared with controls, patients had more of roughly 5 TRBV segments, including TRBV5-6, TRBV5-1 and TRBV20-1.

TCR beta cDNA libraries included unique molecular identifiers. MiXCR, run by TCRdb on the PCR reads, gives a single entry per CDR3 protein. The sample records approximately 400,000 distinct CDR3 sequences, approximately 33% being singletons. The sequenced material came from blood. These TCRs come from a girl aged 5-17 years with multiple sclerosis.

This clonotype was counted once. The V call is TRBV12-3 or TRBV12-4, the J call TRBJ1-4, with 9 bases that match TRBD1. The CDR3 contains 17 residues. The V gene end was trimmed by 6 bases and the J gene end by 7 bases; junction bases not matched to a gene: 15. The CDR3 DNA follows: TGTGCCAGCAGCCCCTCGGACAGGGGTGATCTGGGTGAAAAACTGTTTTTT. It specifies CASSPSDRGDLGEKLFF.

This clonotype showed up just a few times. The chain recombines TRBV6-5 with TRBJ2-3; D might be TRBD1 (5 bases). The CDR3 covers 15 residues. Trimming removed 2 bases at V and 4 bases at J, with 13 bases between. Germline loops: CDR1 MNHEY, CDR2 SVGAGI. CDR3 sequence reads: CASSYGAGNADTQYF. The CDR3 region has the DNA TGTGCCAGCAGTTACGGGGCAGGGAACGCAGATACGCAGTATTTT.

This sequence joins TRBV6-1 and TRBJ1-5; no clear D gene. Germline V CDR1 and CDR2: MNHNS, SASEGT. V gave up 7 bases and J gave up 0 bases, with 10 bases separating them. The CDR3 sequence is 14 residues long. CDR3 in DNA: TGTGCCAGCACGGCTCAGAATAGCAATCAGCCCCAGCATTTT. It translates to CASTAQNSNQPQHF.

This rearrangement joins TRBV28 to TRBJ2-7; tentatively, D is TRBD1 or TRBD2 (6 bases each). The length of the CDR3 is 14 residues. Germline V gene lookup returns CDR1 MDHEN and CDR2 SYDVKM. Here the CDR3 reads CATTGGGNIYEQYF. CDR3 DNA sequence: TGTGCGACGACAGGTGGAGGGAACATCTACGAGCAGTACTTC.

This clonotype appeared a few times. The rearrangement links TRBV7-8 to TRBJ1-1; 8 bases agree with TRBD1. The CDR3 covers 14 residues. V shed 5 bases, J shed 6 bases, and the junction held 8 bases outside the gene matches. The V gene's germline CDR1 is SGHVS and CDR2 FQNEAQ. CDR3 bases: TGTGCCAGCAGCCAACCCGGCAGGGGGCCTGAAGCTTTCTTT. Translated: CASSQPGRGPEAFF.

This clonotype was seen ten or more times. The chain is built from TRBV7-3 and TRBJ1-1; 7 bases map to TRBD1. The CDR3 runs 15 residues. CDR1 is SGHTA and CDR2 is FQGTGA in the germline V gene. After removal of 5 bases from V and 8 bases from J, the junction contained 14 bases not matched to a gene. CDR3 sequence: CASSANRVKQGEAFF. DNA for the CDR3: TGTGCCAGCAGCGCCAATAGGGTCAAACAGGGGGAAGCTTTCTTT. Complete variable domain (other parts from reference TRBV7-3 and TRBJ1-1): GAGVSQTPSNKVTEKGKYVELRCDPISGHTALYWYRQSLGQGPEFLIYFQGTGAADDSGLPNDRFFAVRPEGSVSTLKIQRTERGDSAVYLCASSANRVKQGEAFFGQGTRLTVV.

This clonotype was counted only a few times. V usage is TRBV7-8 and J usage is TRBJ2-1, with 14 bases fitting TRBD2. The CDR3 runs 15 residues. CDR1 and CDR2 from the germline V gene are SGHVS and FQNEAQ. Unmatched junction bases numbered 4, after V lost 5 bases and J lost 7 bases. CDR3 loop: CASSTGLAGANEQFF. CDR3 coding DNA: TGTGCCAGCAGCACGGGACTAGCGGGGGCGAATGAGCAGTTCTTC.

This clonotype turned up a few times. The chain uses TRBV27 and TRBJ1-6; 8 bases agree with TRBD1. V gave up 6 bases and J gave up 7 bases; unmatched junction bases: 8. In germline, CDR1 is MNHEY, CDR2 SMNVEV (reference sequence). This CDR3 has 15 amino acids. The CDR3 DNA reads TGTGCCAGCAGCTACCGGGACAGGTCCAATTCACCCCTCCACTTT. Its translation is CASSYRDRSNSPLHF.

This chain links TRBV7-9 with TRBJ2-5, with 7 bases identical to TRBD1. The CDR3 is 18 amino acids. The germline CDR1 and CDR2 sequences are SEHNR and FQNEAQ (reference sequence). Unmatched junction bases numbered 11, after V lost 0 bases and J lost 1 base. The CDR3 DNA sequence: TGTGCCAGCAGCTTAGCCCTCCGCCGGGACAGCATCCAAGAGACCCAGTACTTC. It codes for CASSLALRRDSIQETQYF.

This clonotype has a single count. This chain joins TRBV4-2 and TRBJ2-2, with unresolved D. V was clipped by 0 bases and J by 7 bases, with 3 bases between them. Germline assignment: CDR1 LGHNA and CDR2 YNFKEQ. The CDR3 length is 12 residues. CDR3 sequence reads: CASSQEVGELFF. CDR3 nucleotides: TGTGCCAGCAGCCAAGAGGTCGGGGAGCTGTTTTTT.

This clonotype was counted between two and nine times. A junction boundary mismatches the germline segment, possibly from a read error. The chain uses TRBV6-2 or TRBV6-3 and TRBJ2-7, with 7 bases identical to TRBD1. The CDR3 contains 15 residues. The V gene's germline CDR1 is MNHEY and CDR2 SVGEGT. CDR3 DNA sequence: TGTGCCAGCAGCCACACTGGGACAGCAACCTACGAACAGTACTTC. Amino acids: CASSHTGTATYEQYF.

The chain joins TRBV7-3 to TRBJ2-2; possibly TRBD1 or TRBD2 for D (5 bases each). The CDR3 contains 17 residues. Germline V gives CDR1 SGHTA, CDR2 FQGTGA. V was clipped by 4 bases and J by 3 bases, with 18 bases between them. DNA for the CDR3: TGTGCCAGCAGCTACTTTACAGGAGGTGGGGACACCGGGGAGCTGTTTTTT. Its translation is CASSYFTGGGDTGELFF.

The rearrangement links TRBV12-3 or TRBV12-4 to TRBJ1-6; TRBD1 matches at 8 bases. This CDR3 contains 15 residues. After removal of 7 bases from V and 5 bases from J, the junction contained 7 bases not matched to a gene. In DNA, the CDR3 is TGTGCCAGCAACCCAGGGGGCCGGAATAATTCACCCCTCCACTTT. As protein: CASNPGGRNNSPLHF.

There are a few counts of this clonotype. The V call is TRBV6-1, the J call TRBJ2-1; the D gene is possibly TRBD2 (5 bases). Trimming stripped 7 bases from V and 4 bases from J, with 23 bases between. Germline V gene data show CDR1 as MNHNS and CDR2 as SASEGT. This CDR3 comprises 17 residues. The DNA for the CDR3 is TGTGCCAGCACCTCCCGGACCCCGGGAAGGAGGTACAATGAGCAGTTCTTC. Its protein product is CASTSRTPGRRYNEQFF.

This clonotype came up once. This may be a read error: a much more frequent sequence differs by one nucleotide. This chain connects TRBV4-1 to TRBJ2-7; D gene uncertain. CDR3 length: 13 amino acids. V was shortened by 1 base and J by 3 bases, with 7 bases between the two germline ends. The germline V gene encodes CDR1 MGHRA and CDR2 YSYEKL. The CDR3 DNA follows: TGCGCCAGCAGCCAAGTAGGGCGCTACGAGCAGTACTTC. Translated: CASSQVGRYEQYF.

The chain combines TRBV9 with TRBJ2-7; D ambiguous. The CDR3 has 12 amino acids. Trimming took off 3 bases at V and 3 bases at J, with 7 bases between the two ends. Germline V gene lookup returns CDR1 SGDLS and CDR2 YYNGEE. CDR3 coding DNA: TGTGCCAGCAGCGGAAGGTTCTACGAGCAGTACTTC. It encodes CASSGRFYEQYF.

This clonotype was detected only a few times. The chain recombines TRBV20-1 with TRBJ2-3; 8 bases are a match to TRBD2. Germline CDR1 DFQATT, CDR2 SNEGSKA (reference sequence). This CDR3 region has 18 residues. J was trimmed by 1 base and V by 4 bases; bases with no gene match: 16. CDR3 in DNA: TGCAGTGCTACCCGCCCGGGACACCGGGGGGGTGGCACAGATACGCAGTATTTT. Translating it yields CSATRPGHRGGGTDTQYF.

This clonotype turned up a few times. The chain is built from TRBV20-1 and TRBJ2-3, with D possibly being TRBD2 (6 bases). V was cut by 5 bases and J by 3 bases, with 15 bases left in between. This CDR3 has 14 amino acids. Germline-derived CDR1 and CDR2 are DFQATT and SNEGSKA (reference sequence). For the CDR3, the DNA is TGCAGTGCTCCGGGACTCCTTAGGACAGATACGCAGTATTTT. It translates to CSAPGLLRTDTQYF.

The chain employs TRBV12-3 or TRBV12-4 and TRBJ2-5; 8 nucleotides align to TRBD1. This CDR3 comprises 15 residues. With 1 base clipped from V and 5 bases from J, the junction kept 6 bases outside the gene matches. The CDR3 protein is CASSLGRQGLETQYF. CDR3 sequence (DNA): TGTGCCAGCAGTTTAGGCAGACAGGGGCTGGAGACCCAGTACTTC.

This clonotype was counted a single time. A much larger clone lies one base from this, so it may be a read error. V is TRBV29-1 and J is TRBJ2-1, with 7 nucleotides matching TRBD2. The CDR3 spans 13 residues. Germline trimming cut 3 bases from V and 5 bases from J; bases unmatched to any gene: 4. Germline CDR1 and CDR2: SQVTM and ANQGSEA. CDR3 nucleotide sequence: TGCAGCGTTGATCTGCGGGGGAACAATGAGCAGTTCTTC. It codes for CSVDLRGNNEQFF.

V and J are TRBV9 and TRBJ2-1; D might be TRBD1 or TRBD2, each matching 5 bases. With 3 bases removed from V and 8 bases from J, the gap between germline ends came to 18 bases. This CDR3 contains 15 residues. Germline lookup yields CDR1 SGDLS and CDR2 YYNGEE. CDR3 amino acids: CASSAQPGLGDEQFF. The CDR3 DNA follows: TGTGCCAGCAGCGCCCAACCGGGGCTAGGCGATGAGCAGTTCTTC.

The chain is built from TRBV5-1 and TRBJ1-1, with TRBD1 matching over 12 bases. Germline lookup yields CDR1 SGHRS and CDR2 YFSETQ. V shed 4 bases, J shed 0 bases, and the junction held 10 bases outside the gene matches. The CDR3 contains 18 residues. Written as DNA, the CDR3 is TGCGCCAGCAGCACGGGACAGGGGGCTACTAGAATGAACACTGAAGCTTTCTTT. Its protein is CASSTGQGATRMNTEAFF.

Comment on this clonotype: One junction end disagrees with the germline gene, perhaps due to a read error. The V and J genes are TRBV12-3 or TRBV12-4 and TRBJ2-5; no clear D. This CDR3 spans 13 amino acids. CDR3 in amino acids: CAGSMIGQETQYF. The CDR3 DNA reads as TGTGCCGGCAGTATGATAGGGCAAGAGACCCAGTACTTC.

The V call is TRBV28, the J call TRBJ1-5, with 7 bases identical to TRBD1. Germline V gives CDR1 MDHEN, CDR2 SYDVKM. V shed 6 bases and J 7 bases; nucleotides not matched to a gene: 3. The CDR3 extends over 12 amino acids. The chain's CDR3 is CASRSTGQPQHF. The CDR3 bases are TGTGCCAGCAGGTCGACAGGGCAGCCCCAGCATTTT.

The table lists this clonotype with a few counts. The V and J genes are TRBV12-3 or TRBV12-4 and TRBJ2-3, with TRBD2 matching 8 bases. V trimming: 6 bases; J trimming: 2 bases; junction bases outside the gene matches: 19. This CDR3 has 19 residues. DNA of the CDR3: TGTGCCAGCAGGCCCGACCGCTGGAGCGAGCGGGAGAACACAGATACGCAGTATTTT. Residues: CASRPDRWSERENTDTQYF.

V is TRBV7-2 and J is TRBJ1-2; D not resolved. Germline V lookup: CDR1 SGHTA, CDR2 FQGNSA. V lost 1 base, J lost 8 bases, and 14 bases lay in between. The CDR3 is 14 amino acids. Here the CDR3 DNA reads TGTGCCAGCAGCTTAGAGGCGGCAACTGGCGGCTACACCTTC. Amino acid sequence: CASSLEAATGGYTF.

The chain carries TRBV6-1 and TRBJ1-5; 8 bases fit TRBD1. Germline CDR1 reads MNHNS; CDR2 reads SASEGT. This CDR3 comprises 15 residues. V was clipped by 6 bases and J by 7 bases; unmatched bases: 11. The CDR3 is CASRGEAGGLQPQHF. The CDR3 DNA sequence: TGTGCCAGCAGGGGTGAGGCAGGGGGCTTACAGCCCCAGCATTTT.